A single sample is the source of the 31 T cell receptor beta chains below, sequenced in a study of blood T cell repertoires in COVID-19. TCRdb's copy holds only in-frame clones and misses some; the assay was immunoSEQ multiplex PCR. The sample holds about 430,000 clones; 88% are singletons and the top ten take 1.4%. Source material: PBMCs or T cells enriched from blood (not recorded which). The origin of the receptors is a woman aged 18-30 years who had been exposed to COVID-19.

V usage is TRBV19 and J usage is TRBJ1-1; D not resolved. The germline V gene encodes CDR1 LNHDA and CDR2 SQIVND (reference sequence). CDR3 length: 14 residues. V dropped 3 bases and J dropped 3 bases, with 11 bases sitting between them. DNA for the CDR3: TGTGCCAGTAGTATCTGGACTCGGGACACTGAAGCTTTCTTT. Its protein is CASSIWTRDTEAFF.

This chain uses TRBV25-1 with TRBJ2-1; D possibly corresponds to TRBD1 (6 bases). Per the germline V gene, CDR1 is MGHDK and CDR2 is SYGVNS. V shed 6 bases and J shed 2 bases, with 11 bases lying between them. The CDR3 length is 14 residues. Here the CDR3 reads CASSADSPYNEQFF. In DNA form, the CDR3 reads TGTGCCAGCAGCGCGGACAGTCCCTACAATGAGCAGTTCTTC.

This clone showed up just a few times. The CDR3 DNA reads TGTGCCAGCAGGCCGGGATTCAGGAGTTCACCCCTCCACTTT. Protein product: CASRPGFRSSPLHF. The chain has TRBV11-2 and TRBJ1-6; no reliable D call. V lost 6 bases and J lost 9, with 15 bases in between. CDR1 is SGHAT and CDR2 is FQNNGV in the germline V gene. The CDR3 contains 14 residues.

The rearrangement links TRBV7-9 to TRBJ2-1; TRBD2 matches at 7 bases. CDR1 and CDR2 (germline): SEHNR, FQNEAQ (reference sequence). V gave up 4 bases and J gave up 5 bases; unmatched junction bases: 2. This CDR3 contains 13 residues. CDR3 region: CASSSGGNNEQFF. CDR3 nucleotides: TGTGCCAGCAGCTCGGGGGGAAACAATGAGCAGTTCTTC.

This chain connects TRBV7-2 to TRBJ2-7, with 7 positions matching TRBD2. The CDR3 has 15 amino acids. Germline V CDR1 and CDR2: SGHTA, FQGNSA. Unmatched junction bases numbered 9, after V lost 6 bases and J lost 1 base. This chain's CDR3 is CASREASGSSYEQYF. Here the CDR3 DNA reads TGTGCCAGCAGAGAGGCTAGCGGAAGTTCCTACGAGCAGTACTTC. Using reference TRBV7-2 and TRBJ2-7 for the parts outside the CDR3, the full variable domain is GAGVSQSPSNKVTEKGKDVELRCDPISGHTALYWYRQSLGQGLEFLIYFQGNSAPDKSGLPSDRFSAERTGGSVSTLTIQRTQQEDSAVYLCASREASGSSYEQYFGPGTRLTVT.

The V gene is TRBV10-3, the J gene TRBJ2-3; no firm D call. The V end was cut by 0 bases, the J end by 0 bases, with 7 bases between. CDR3 length: 15 amino acids. The germline gives CDR1 ENHRY, CDR2 SYGVKD. In DNA form, the CDR3 reads TGTGCCATCAGTGAGTCAGCGACTAGCACAGATACGCAGTATTTT. It yields the protein CAISESATSTDTQYF.

The chain uses TRBV3-1 (or the pseudogene TRBV3-2) and TRBJ2-5; possible D gene TRBD1, 6 bases. CDR3 size: 18 residues. The V end lost 2 bases, the J end lost 0 bases, and 19 bases lay between the germline ends. Germline lookup yields CDR1 LGHDT and CDR2 YNNKEL (reference sequence). The CDR3 here is CASSQFAVDRRYQETQYF. In DNA, the CDR3 is TGTGCCAGCAGCCAATTCGCCGTAGACAGGAGGTACCAAGAGACCCAGTACTTC.

The rearrangement joins TRBV7-2 to TRBJ2-3; 8 bases line up with TRBD2. The CDR3 totals 17 residues. Trimming at V came to 1 base and at J to 2 bases, leaving 8 bases not matched to a gene. CDR1 and CDR2 (germline): SGHTA, FQGNSA. CDR3 nucleotide sequence: TGTGCCAGCAGCTTAGTTCCACTAGCGGTGAACACAGATACGCAGTATTTT. Translated, it gives CASSLVPLAVNTDTQYF.

This clone was seen just once. CDR3 sequence (DNA): TGTGCCAGCAGCTCCCCCTCTGAAAAACTGTTTTTT. Its protein is CASSSPSEKLFF. The J gene is TRBJ1-4, the V gene TRBV7-9; D not resolved. The CDR3 loop spans 12 amino acids. Germline lookup yields CDR1 SEHNR and CDR2 FQNEAQ (reference sequence). V lost 4 bases and J 7 bases, leaving 7 bases between the germline ends.

The chain couples TRBV18 to TRBJ2-3; a weak D match, TRBD2 (6 bases). Germline V gives CDR1 KGHSH, CDR2 LQKENI. The CDR3 length is 13 residues. Between the trimmed V and J ends, which lost 6 bases and 6 bases, there was a span of 13 bases. CDR3 sequence reads: CASSRRGTDTQYF. The CDR3, as DNA: TGTGCCAGCTCTCGACGGGGGACTGATACGCAGTATTTT.

V is TRBV27 and J is TRBJ2-5; 7 bases align to TRBD2. V was clipped by 0 bases and J by 7 bases; unmatched bases: 8. The CDR3 runs to 15 residues. Germline loops: CDR1 MNHEY, CDR2 SMNVEV (reference sequence). Written as DNA, the CDR3 is TGTGCCAGCAGTTTATCCCGGGGTCCGGGGGGGACCCAGTACTTC. Protein: CASSLSRGPGGTQYF.

The rearrangement joins TRBV28 to TRBJ2-3, with 8 bases fitting TRBD2. Germline values: CDR1 MDHEN, CDR2 SYDVKM. This CDR3 comprises 16 residues. Trimming took 7 bases from V and 3 from J; bases not matched to a gene: 12. In nucleotides, the CDR3 is TGTGCCAGCACTCAGTTCGGGAGGGGGGTAACAGATACGCAGTATTTT. Protein product: CASTQFGRGVTDTQYF.

The rearrangement links TRBV7-3 to TRBJ2-3, with 11 positions matching TRBD1. CDR1 is SGHTA and CDR2 is FQGTGA in the germline V gene. J lost 5 bases, V lost 2 bases, and 9 bases had no gene match. This CDR3 contains 17 residues. The DNA of the CDR3 is TGTGCCAGCAGCTTACTGGGCGGACAGGGGGCTAGAGATACGCAGTATTTT. It yields the protein CASSLLGGQGARDTQYF.

The chain links TRBV2 to TRBJ1-4, with TRBD1 as a possible D gene (5 bases). The ends were cut back, 6 bases at V and 0 bases at J, with 8 bases in the middle. Germline lookup yields CDR1 SNHLY and CDR2 FYNNEI. The CDR3 is 14 amino acids. The CDR3 DNA follows: TGTGCCAGCAGAGGGGTGTCAACTAATGAAAAACTGTTTTTT. Translation: CASRGVSTNEKLFF.

The rearrangement joins TRBV28 to TRBJ1-2; 7 bases align to TRBD1. The CDR3 spans 15 residues. CDR1 and CDR2 from the germline V gene are MDHEN and SYDVKM. Trimming removed 6 bases from V and 0 bases from J; junction bases left unmatched: 7. CDR3 nucleotide sequence: TGTGCCAGCAGCCAAAGGACAGGAACTAACTATGGCTACACCTTC. Protein: CASSQRTGTNYGYTF.

The rearrangement links TRBV6-5 to TRBJ2-2; D is possibly TRBD2 (6 bases). Germline loops: CDR1 MNHEY, CDR2 SVGAGI. There are 14 residues in the CDR3. With 8 bases removed from V and 4 bases from J, the gap between germline ends came to 14 bases. The CDR3 DNA reads as TGTGCCAGCGATGAGCTAGCGAGCACCGGGGAGCTGTTTTTT. It translates to CASDELASTGELFF.

In its sample, this clone was seen once. V gene TRBV18 combines with J gene TRBJ1-3; 7 bases agree with TRBD1. CDR3 length: 17 residues. V lost 3 bases and J lost 0; bases outside the gene matches: 8. In germline, CDR1 is KGHSH, CDR2 LQKENI. The CDR3 DNA follows: TGTGCCAGCTCACCGGTGGCAGGGGGACTCTCTGGAAACACCATATATTTT. Translation: CASSPVAGGLSGNTIYF.

This clone was found once. This rearrangement joins TRBV4-2 to TRBJ1-2, with D possibly matching TRBD1 (6 bases). This CDR3 spans 15 amino acids. The germline gives CDR1 LGHNA, CDR2 YNFKEQ. Between the trimmed V and J ends, which lost 2 bases and 2 bases, there was a span of 12 bases. DNA for the CDR3: TGTGCCAGCAGCCAACCAGGGGTTGCGAACTATGGCTACACCTTC. It is translated as CASSQPGVANYGYTF.

The chain links TRBV9 to TRBJ2-2, with D possibly TRBD2 on 5 matching bases. The CDR3 contains 16 residues. V dropped 1 base and J dropped 6 bases, with 16 bases sitting between them. CDR1 is SGDLS, CDR2 YYNGEE, per germline. CDR3: CASSVQEAAVPGELFF. CDR3 bases: TGTGCCAGCAGCGTACAGGAGGCCGCCGTTCCCGGGGAGCTGTTTTTT.

The chain carries TRBV6-5 and TRBJ2-7; 7 positions agree with TRBD2. Germline V CDR1 and CDR2: MNHEY, SVGAGI. CDR3 length: 15 amino acids. Trimming at V came to 0 bases and at J to 2 bases, leaving 4 bases not matched to a gene. The CDR3 here is CASSYSWGGAYEQYF. The CDR3 bases are TGTGCCAGCAGTTACTCCTGGGGGGGGGCCTACGAGCAGTACTTC.

The chain links TRBV10-1 to TRBJ2-2, with 8 bases that match TRBD1. With 6 bases clipped from V and 0 bases from J, the junction kept 0 bases outside the gene matches. The CDR3 extends over 14 amino acids. The germline V gene encodes CDR1 WNHNN and CDR2 SYGVQD (reference sequence). Here the CDR3 DNA reads TGCGCCAGCAGACAGGGGGCGAACACCGGGGAGCTGTTTTTT. Translated: CASRQGANTGELFF.

The chain carries TRBV13 and TRBJ2-1; 8 bases match TRBD2. The trim removed 4 bases at V and 0 bases at J, leaving 11 bases unmatched. Germline V gives CDR1 PRHDT, CDR2 FYEKMQ (reference sequence). The CDR3 totals 18 residues. The CDR3 region is CASSSPPQAGASYNEQFF. The CDR3 nucleotides are TGTGCCAGCAGCTCCCCCCCCCAAGCGGGGGCCTCCTACAATGAGCAGTTCTTC.

V usage is TRBV20-1 and J usage is TRBJ2-7; TRBD1 is a possible D gene (5 bases). The germline V gene has CDR1 DFQATT and CDR2 SNEGSKA (reference sequence). The CDR3 covers 13 residues. V was trimmed by 3 bases and J by 3 bases, leaving 12 bases between them. The CDR3 here is CSASSPTGYEQYF. CDR3 sequence (DNA): TGCAGTGCTAGTAGCCCTACAGGCTACGAGCAGTACTTC.

The chain couples TRBV24-1 to TRBJ2-7; 7 bases line up with TRBD1. The CDR3 is made up of 13 amino acids. CDR1 is KGHDR and CDR2 is SFDVKD in the germline V gene. V dropped 7 bases and J dropped 2; count of bases not matched to a gene: 4. The CDR3 DNA reads TGTGCCACCAGAGGACAGGATCCCTACGAGCAGTACTTC. Translating gives CATRGQDPYEQYF.

In this sample, this clone turned up once. V is TRBV27 and J is TRBJ2-1, with 10 bases lining up with TRBD1. This CDR3 is built from 17 residues. Germline CDR1 reads MNHEY; CDR2 reads SMNVEV (reference sequence). After removal of 5 bases from V and 4 bases from J, the junction contained 11 bases not matched to a gene. The CDR3 spells CASSQPSWDRGYNEQFF. The CDR3 nucleotides read TGTGCCAGCAGTCAACCGTCCTGGGACAGGGGATACAATGAGCAGTTCTTC.

This chain links TRBV18 with TRBJ2-2, with TRBD1 matching 8 bases. The J segment lost 7 bases and the V segment lost 2 bases, leaving 3 bases of the junction unmatched. The CDR3 loop spans 14 amino acids. Germline lookup yields CDR1 KGHSH and CDR2 LQKENI. The CDR3: CASSPGQGGGELFF. In DNA, the CDR3 is TGTGCCAGCTCACCAGGACAGGGCGGCGGGGAGCTGTTTTTT.

The chain uses TRBV7-6 and TRBJ2-3; 9 bases align to TRBD2. Unmatched junction bases numbered 6, after V lost 2 bases and J lost 6 bases. Germline CDR1 SGHVS, CDR2 FNYEAQ. The CDR3 runs to 15 residues. Here the CDR3 DNA reads TGTGCCAGCAGCTTACTAGCGGGGAGGGTGGATACGCAGTATTTT. Its translation is CASSLLAGRVDTQYF.

This chain uses TRBV7-8 with TRBJ2-7; 7 positions match TRBD2. This CDR3 region has 18 residues. V dropped 2 bases and J dropped 4; count of bases not matched to a gene: 17. From germline, CDR1 is SGHVS and CDR2 FQNEAQ. CDR3 nucleotides: TGTGCCAGCAGCTTATTGGGGTTTTTAGCTAGCGGAAAATACGAGCAGTACTTC. Its translation: CASSLLGFLASGKYEQYF.

V usage is TRBV7-8 and J usage is TRBJ2-2; 11 bases fit TRBD2. Germline values: CDR1 SGHVS, CDR2 FQNEAQ. Germline trimming cut 0 bases from V and 0 bases from J; bases unmatched to any gene: 3. The CDR3 is 18 residues long. The CDR3 protein is CASSLALAGASNTGELFF. CDR3 DNA: TGTGCCAGCAGCTTAGCACTAGCGGGGGCCTCGAACACCGGGGAGCTGTTTTTT.

This clone was found a few times. The rearrangement links TRBV11-2 to TRBJ2-7; no definite D call. CDR1 is SGHAT, CDR2 FQNNGV, per germline. Trimming shortened V by 0 bases and J by 0 bases, and 9 bases separated the two germline ends. The CDR3 totals 15 residues. The CDR3 DNA reads TGTGCCAGCAGCTTAGATCCCGACAACTCCTACGAGCAGTACTTC. It yields the protein CASSLDPDNSYEQYF.

J is TRBJ2-3 and V is TRBV7-2; 7 bases are a match to TRBD1. The germline CDR1 and CDR2 sequences are SGHTA and FQGNSA. V trimming: 3 bases; J trimming: 5 bases; junction bases outside the gene matches: 11. The CDR3 is 16 amino acids. The CDR3 protein is CASSFFAGGVGDTQYF. CDR3 DNA: TGTGCCAGCAGCTTTTTCGCAGGGGGTGTTGGAGATACGCAGTATTTT.